Below, 6 T cell receptor beta chains from the same sample are listed, as sequenced in a study of cytomegalovirus exposure and HLA in healthy donors (dated by TCRdb to about 2017). Libraries were made using the immunoSEQ multiplex PCR assay. For the multiplex PCR, a mixture combining 60 forward primers for TCR Vbeta segments and 13 reverse primers for TCR Jbeta segments was used. Here the immuneACCESS table is served through TCRdb, limited to in-frame sequences with V and J called. Missing clones are a known gap in these copies; in checked studies unresolved V genes cover under half, and the rest lacks a known reason. Here the sample has roughly 250,000 clones; 80% to 90% occur a single time. The ten biggest clones cover about 2% of the sample. The material sequenced was PBMCs. The receptors stem from a middle-aged woman in good health and CMV-seropositive.

The CDR3 protein is CASGRDTYTDTQYF. CDR3 DNA sequence: TGTGCTAGTGGACGGGACACCTACACAGATACGCAGTATTTT. The V gene is TRBV12-5, the J gene TRBJ2-3, with TRBD1 as a possible D gene (6 bases). Per the germline V gene, CDR1 is LGHNT and CDR2 is FRNRAP. The length of the CDR3 is 14 residues. V dropped 6 bases and J dropped 2 bases, with 12 bases sitting between them.

Concerning this clone: This sample includes further DNA sequences coding for the same CDR3. The genes are TRBV19 and TRBJ1-5; 10 bases map to TRBD1. Germline V gene data show CDR1 as LNHDA and CDR2 as SQIVND (reference sequence). This CDR3 has 14 amino acids. J was trimmed by 6 bases and V by 6 bases; bases with no gene match: 5. This chain's CDR3 is CASSRQGAVQPQHF. The CDR3 region has the DNA TGTGCCAGTAGCAGACAGGGGGCAGTTCAGCCCCAGCATTTT.

This clone appeared a few times. The chain carries TRBV29-1 and TRBJ1-1; tentative D call: TRBD1 (5 bases). V was cut by 4 bases and J by 1 base, with 10 bases left in between. The CDR3 has 13 residues. Per the germline V gene, CDR1 is SQVTM and CDR2 is ANQGSEA. DNA for the CDR3: TGCAGCGTTGCGTCCGGGGGGAACACTGAAGCTTTCTTT. Its protein product is CSVASGGNTEAFF.

This chain joins TRBV6-6 and TRBJ2-1, with 9 nucleotides matching TRBD2. This CDR3 has 15 residues. Unmatched junction bases numbered 12, after V lost 7 bases and J lost 8 bases. In germline, CDR1 is MNHNY, CDR2 SVGAGI (reference sequence). CDR3: CASNRAGGHSDEQFF. DNA of the CDR3: TGTGCCAGCAATCGGGCGGGAGGGCATTCGGATGAGCAGTTCTTC.

The CDR3 nucleotides read TGCAGCGCCGTAGGGACAGGGGATGCGAACTATGGCTACACCTTC. It translates to CSAVGTGDANYGYTF. V is TRBV29-1 and J is TRBJ1-2, with TRBD1 matching 10 bases. The trim removed 7 bases at V and 2 bases at J, leaving 10 bases unmatched. The CDR3 length is 15 residues. The germline V gene has CDR1 SQVTM and CDR2 ANQGSEA.

The genes are TRBV18 and TRBJ1-5, with D possibly matching TRBD1 (5 bases). Germline CDR1 KGHSH, CDR2 LQKENI. CDR3 size: 14 residues. The ends were cut back, 1 base at V and 6 bases at J, with 10 bases in the middle. CDR3 sequence reads: CASSPRYGGQPQHF. In DNA form, the CDR3 reads TGTGCCAGCTCACCACGATACGGGGGTCAGCCCCAGCATTTT.